A single sample is the source of the 5 T cell receptor beta chains below, sequenced in a study of PD-L1 blockade in urothelial cancer. The time point: pretreatment peripheral blood. Produced via immunoSEQ multiplex PCR; TCRdb's table is partial and in-frame only. Among 75,000 to 95,000 clones listed, 85% were seen once. Source: PBMCs, taken around atezolizumab (anti-PD-L1) treatment. The receptors originated from a man in his forties with urothelial cancer.

The chain is built from TRBV28 and TRBJ2-6, with 7 bases identical to TRBD2. The CDR3 has 17 amino acids. The V gene's germline CDR1 is MDHEN and CDR2 SYDVKM. After removal of 10 bases from V and 0 bases from J, the junction contained 12 bases not matched to a gene. The CDR3 is CATTRAGALSGANVLTF. In nucleotides, the CDR3 is TGTGCCACCACACGGGCGGGAGCCCTCTCTGGGGCCAACGTCCTGACTTTC. The full variable domain, completed using reference TRBV28 and TRBJ2-6, is DVKVTQSSRYLVKRTGEKVFLECVQDMDHENMFWYRQDPGLGLRLIYFSYDVKMKEKGDIPEGYSVSREKKERFSLILESASTNQTSMYLCATTRAGALSGANVLTFGAGSRLTVL.

The chain links TRBV7-9 to TRBJ1-2; D perhaps matches TRBD1 (5 bases). This CDR3 is built from 13 residues. Germline V CDR1 and CDR2: SEHNR, FQNEAQ (reference sequence). V was clipped by 5 bases and J by 8 bases, with 15 bases between them. In nucleotides, the CDR3 is TGTGCCAGCAGCACCGGGGGAGGTGACGGCTACACCTTC. It codes for CASSTGGGDGYTF.

The rearrangement joins TRBV5-1 to TRBJ1-1; TRBD1 might be the D (5 bases). This CDR3 is built from 15 residues. Germline V gene data show CDR1 as SGHRS and CDR2 as YFSETQ. Trimming stripped 0 bases from V and 1 base from J, with 10 bases between. The CDR3 region has the DNA TGCGCCAGCAGCTTGGAAGGCAGGGCGAACACTGAAGCTTTCTTT. This sequence encodes CASSLEGRANTEAFF.

The CDR3 spells CASSQWRNEKLFF. CDR3 DNA sequence: TGCGCCAGCAGCCAATGGAGAAATGAAAAACTGTTTTTT. V is TRBV4-1 and J is TRBJ1-4; D gene uncertain. Germline V gene lookup returns CDR1 MGHRA and CDR2 YSYEKL. V lost 2 bases, J lost 5 bases, and 6 bases lay in between. CDR3 length equals 13 residues.

This clone was seen a single time. The rearrangement uses TRBV5-1 and TRBJ1-2, with D possibly matching TRBD1 (5 bases). V was trimmed by 3 bases and J by 6 bases, leaving 21 bases between them. This CDR3 has 16 residues. Germline CDR1 reads SGHRS; CDR2 reads YFSETQ. The CDR3 region is CASSSTDFFGGDGYTF. The CDR3 region has the DNA TGCGCCAGCAGCTCTACGGACTTTTTCGGGGGAGATGGCTACACCTTC.